This T cell receptor (beta chain) was sequenced in a study of cytotoxic CD8 clonotypes in ibrutinib-treated CLL. Study-wide results and caveats: In comparison with age-matched healthy donors, baseline clonality was higher and tracked circulating CD8+ T-cell counts. At progression, clonality fell back toward baseline after rising at ibrutinib response.

Generated by immunoSEQ multiplex PCR, the TCRdb table keeps only in-frame clones and is missing some. Altogether under 30,000 clones are present, 75% to 80% being singletons, with the ten largest covering around 50%. A remark on this clone: Antigen specificity is unknown.

The CDR3 sequence is 13 residues long. Trimming removed 2 bases from V and 8 bases from J, with 12 bases in between. Germline V gene lookup returns CDR1 MNHNY and CDR2 SVGAGI (reference sequence). This TCR derives from a human donor with chronic lymphocytic leukemia. Source: PBMCs, taken after 36 months of ibrutinib treatment. The rearrangement joins TRBV6-6 to TRBJ1-2; D gene ambiguous. The CDR3 reads CASSYETLRGYTF. As DNA, the CDR3 is TGTGCCAGCAGTTACGAGACCCTGCGGGGCTACACCTTC.